Following are 27 T cell receptor beta chains from one sample sequenced in a study of blood T cell repertoires in COVID-19. Sequenced by immunoSEQ multiplex PCR; TCRdb stores in-frame clones only, minus some. Counted here are fewer than 85,000 clones, roughly 85% occurring once; the ten biggest clones make up more than 25%. The source material was peripheral blood. Receptors were obtained from a man aged 60 to 75 with active or convalescent COVID-19.

This clone turned up a few times. The chain carries TRBV2 and TRBJ1-6; perhaps TRBD1 as D (5 bases). Trimming took off 5 bases at V and 4 bases at J, with 9 bases between the two ends. Germline V gene lookup returns CDR1 SNHLY and CDR2 FYNNEI. The CDR3 spans 14 residues. The CDR3 DNA is TGTGCCAGCAGTACGGACATATATAATTCACCCCTCCACTTT. This codes for CASSTDIYNSPLHF.

This clone was observed a handful of times. The chain links TRBV5-1 to TRBJ2-5; TRBD2 aligns across 9 bases. Trimming at V came to 5 bases and at J to 5 bases, leaving 4 bases not matched to a gene. Germline values: CDR1 SGHRS, CDR2 YFSETQ. The CDR3 spans 13 residues. CDR3 sequence: CASSSGGRETQYF. The CDR3 bases are TGCGCCAGCAGTAGCGGGGGCCGGGAGACCCAGTACTTC.

V usage is TRBV5-4 and J usage is TRBJ1-4, with 9 positions matching TRBD1. The V gene's germline CDR1 is SGHNT and CDR2 YYREEE (reference sequence). This CDR3 has 15 residues. The junction had 5 bases not matched to a gene; V was cut back by 0 bases and J by 8 bases. In DNA, the CDR3 is TGTGCCAGCAGCTTGGAACAGGGGGCGCGGGAAAAACTGTTTTTT. Amino acid sequence: CASSLEQGAREKLFF.

The genes are TRBV28 and TRBJ1-1; 7 nucleotides match TRBD1. The CDR3 length is 13 residues. Per germline, CDR1 MDHEN and CDR2 SYDVKM. The junction had 5 bases not matched to a gene; V was cut back by 5 bases and J by 5 bases. The CDR3 loop reads CASSAYRGTEAFF. In DNA form, the CDR3 reads TGTGCCAGCAGTGCATACAGGGGTACTGAAGCTTTCTTT.

The V gene is TRBV9, the J gene TRBJ2-7, with 9 bases identical to TRBD1. Germline-derived CDR1 and CDR2 are SGDLS and YYNGEE. V shed 2 bases, J shed 5 bases, and the junction held 5 bases outside the gene matches. The CDR3 length is 14 residues. The DNA for the CDR3 is TGTGCCAGCAGCGTGGGGGACAGGGCAAACGAGCAGTACTTC. Amino acid sequence: CASSVGDRANEQYF.

The V and J genes are TRBV6-4 and TRBJ2-1; a weak D match, TRBD1 (5 bases). The CDR3 loop spans 14 amino acids. Germline CDR1 reads MRHNA; CDR2 reads SNTAGT. V was pared by 5 bases and J by 4 bases, with 12 bases between. Here the CDR3 DNA reads TGTGCCAGCAGTTCCGCGGCAGGGTACAATGAGCAGTTCTTC. It specifies CASSSAAGYNEQFF.

The genes are TRBV30 and TRBJ2-7; D might be TRBD2 (6 bases). The CDR3 has 13 amino acids. With 5 bases removed from V and 4 bases from J, the gap between germline ends came to 15 bases. Per the germline V gene, CDR1 is GTSNPN and CDR2 is SVGIG (reference sequence). CDR3 residues: CAWRTVAGYEQYF. CDR3 DNA sequence: TGTGCCTGGCGGACTGTCGCGGGATACGAGCAGTACTTC.

Relative to its sample, this clone is medium-sized. The chain carries TRBV9 and TRBJ1-6; D might be TRBD1 (6 bases). Trimming removed 5 bases from V and 8 bases from J, with 26 bases in between. The CDR3 is made up of 18 amino acids. The germline CDR1 and CDR2 sequences are SGDLS and YYNGEE. The CDR3: CASSTIPGGPGVDSPLHF. CDR3 sequence (DNA): TGTGCCAGCAGTACCATTCCGGGGGGGCCAGGAGTGGATTCACCCCTCCACTTT.

CDR3 region: CASSVERTDTEAFF. CDR3 in DNA: TGTGCCAGCAGCGTAGAAAGGACAGACACTGAAGCTTTCTTT. V is TRBV7-2 and J is TRBJ1-1, with D perhaps TRBD1 (6 bases). CDR3 size: 14 residues. V gave up 5 bases and J gave up 3 bases, with 13 bases separating them. Germline values: CDR1 SGHTA, CDR2 FQGNSA.

This chain links TRBV6-5 with TRBJ1-5, with D perhaps TRBD1 (5 bases). V was pared by 7 bases and J by 10 bases, with 17 bases between. Germline V gene lookup returns CDR1 MNHEY and CDR2 SVGAGI. The CDR3 spans 13 residues. The CDR3 bases are TGTGCCAGCAAGGGGTTTGCGGGGGAACCCCAGCATTTT. This codes for CASKGFAGEPQHF.

This rearrangement joins TRBV18 to TRBJ1-4; weak D call: TRBD1 (6 bases). The V and J ends lost 4 bases and 5 bases respectively, with 11 bases between them. This CDR3 comprises 14 residues. The germline gives CDR1 KGHSH, CDR2 LQKENI. CDR3 nucleotides: TGTGCCAGCTCACTCCAGGGGACCAATGAAAAACTGTTTTTT. This codes for CASSLQGTNEKLFF. Full variable domain (missing parts from reference TRBV18 and TRBJ1-4): NAGVMQNPRHLVRRRGQEARLRCSPMKGHSHVYWYRQLPEEGLKFMVYLQKENIIDESGMPKERFSAEFPKEGPSILRIQQVVRGDSAAYFCASSLQGTNEKLFFGSGTQLSVL.

This sequence joins TRBV4-1 and TRBJ2-3, with 9 bases identical to TRBD2. V trimming: 2 bases; J trimming: 2 bases; junction bases outside the gene matches: 5. CDR1 is MGHRA and CDR2 is YSYEKL in the germline V gene. The CDR3 spans 16 residues. CDR3 loop: CASSQLSGGPTDTQYF. As DNA, the CDR3 is TGCGCCAGCAGCCAACTCAGCGGGGGGCCCACAGATACGCAGTATTTT.

The rearrangement links TRBV12-5 to TRBJ2-1, with 7 bases matching TRBD1. V dropped 6 bases and J dropped 9; count of bases not matched to a gene: 11. Germline CDR1 reads LGHNT; CDR2 reads FRNRAP. The CDR3 is 14 residues long. CDR3 protein: CASGQGPRLGEQFF. CDR3 nucleotide sequence: TGTGCTAGTGGACAGGGGCCCCGACTCGGTGAGCAGTTCTTC. Complete variable domain (other parts from reference TRBV12-5 and TRBJ2-1): DARVTQTPRHKVTEMGQEVTMRCQPILGHNTVFWYRQTMMQGLELLAYFRNRAPLDDSGMPKDRFSAEMPDATLATLKIQPSEPRDSAVYFCASGQGPRLGEQFFGPGTRLTVL.

The V gene is TRBV2, the J gene TRBJ1-4; D is possibly TRBD1 (5 bases). Germline V gene sequence: CDR1 SNHLY, CDR2 FYNNEI. This CDR3 spans 15 amino acids. V lost 4 bases, J lost 7 bases, and 16 bases lay in between. CDR3 coding DNA: TGTGCCAGCAGTGGAGTAGGCGGGGGAATTGAAAAACTGTTTTTT. It yields the protein CASSGVGGGIEKLFF.

V and J are TRBV15 and TRBJ1-2, with TRBD1 identical over 7 bases. Looked up from germline, CDR1 is LNHNV and CDR2 is YYDKDF (reference sequence). The CDR3 spans 14 residues. The trim removed 0 bases at V and 5 bases at J, leaving 3 bases unmatched. The CDR3 coding sequence is TGTGCCACCAGCAGAGATGCGACAGGGTATGGCTACACCTTC. Encoded protein: CATSRDATGYGYTF.

The rearrangement uses TRBV18 and TRBJ1-3, with 9 bases matching TRBD1. J was trimmed by 0 bases and V by 6 bases; bases with no gene match: 6. The CDR3 runs to 16 residues. Germline CDR1 KGHSH, CDR2 LQKENI. The CDR3 sequence: CASSQGQGNSGNTIYF. The CDR3 bases are TGTGCCAGCTCCCAGGGACAGGGCAACTCTGGAAACACCATATATTTT.

The chain links TRBV9 to TRBJ1-4; a possible D gene is TRBD1 (5 bases). The CDR3 contains 17 residues. Germline CDR1 SGDLS, CDR2 YYNGEE. V was clipped by 0 bases and J by 0 bases, with 12 bases between them. This CDR3 reads CASSVEGGAATNEKLFF. The CDR3 DNA reads TGTGCCAGCAGCGTAGAGGGAGGGGCTGCAACTAATGAAAAACTGTTTTTT.

V gene TRBV3-1 (or the pseudogene TRBV3-2) combines with J gene TRBJ1-4; TRBD1 matches at 8 bases. Trimming took 5 bases from V and 6 from J; bases not matched to a gene: 8. Germline CDR1 reads LGHDT; CDR2 reads YNNKEL (reference sequence). This CDR3 contains 15 residues. CDR3: CASSYSGQEDEKLFF. The CDR3 region has the DNA TGTGCCAGCAGCTACTCGGGACAGGAGGATGAAAAACTGTTTTTT.

The table lists this clone with a count of one. This sequence joins TRBV28 and TRBJ1-5; D is undetermined. V was clipped by 7 bases and J by 0 bases, with 16 bases between them. CDR3 length: 16 amino acids. Germline V gives CDR1 MDHEN, CDR2 SYDVKM. The CDR3, as DNA: TGTGCCAGCACTCCTCTTTCCGGGTATAGCAATCAGCCCCAGCATTTT. This encodes CASTPLSGYSNQPQHF. Drawing the rest from reference TRBV28 and TRBJ1-5, the complete variable domain is DVKVTQSSRYLVKRTGEKVFLECVQDMDHENMFWYRQDPGLGLRLIYFSYDVKMKEKGDIPEGYSVSREKKERFSLILESASTNQTSMYLCASTPLSGYSNQPQHFGDGTRLSIL.

The chain is built from TRBV30 and TRBJ1-4; TRBD1 might be the D (6 bases). Trimming took off 2 bases at V and 7 bases at J, with 11 bases between the two ends. Germline CDR1 and CDR2: GTSNPN and SVGIG (reference sequence). This CDR3 is built from 13 residues. In nucleotides, the CDR3 is TGTGCCTGGAGTCCAGGGGTTCGTGAAAAACTGTTTTTT. As protein: CAWSPGVREKLFF.

The chain recombines TRBV18 with TRBJ2-1; TRBD2 agrees at 7 bases. Germline CDR1 reads KGHSH; CDR2 reads LQKENI. CDR3 length: 15 amino acids. Unmatched junction bases numbered 6, after V lost 5 bases and J lost 2 bases. The CDR3 loop reads CASSKLAKTYNEQFF. The CDR3 DNA reads as TGTGCCAGCTCAAAACTAGCGAAGACCTACAATGAGCAGTTCTTC.

V is TRBV5-1 and J is TRBJ2-1; the match to TRBD2 covers 8 bases. The CDR3 loop spans 18 amino acids. The V gene's germline CDR1 is SGHRS and CDR2 YFSETQ. The ends lost 2 bases at V and 1 base at J; junction bases unmatched: 11. CDR3: CASSLFSTSGVSYNEQFF. The CDR3 nucleotides are TGCGCCAGCAGCTTATTTTCAACTAGCGGCGTTTCCTACAATGAGCAGTTCTTC.

This chain joins TRBV12-5 and TRBJ2-7; D might be TRBD1 (5 bases). Germline CDR1 is LGHNT and CDR2 is FRNRAP. V lost 7 bases and J lost 3, with 13 bases in between. CDR3 size: 13 residues. The DNA of the CDR3 is TGTGCTAGTGCCTCGGACAAAGACTACGAGCAGTACTTC. It specifies CASASDKDYEQYF.

The J gene is TRBJ2-7, the V gene TRBV6-5; 7 bases are a match to TRBD1. Germline V lookup: CDR1 MNHEY, CDR2 SVGAGI. The J segment lost 1 base and the V segment lost 2 bases, leaving 5 bases of the junction unmatched. The CDR3 length is 15 residues. DNA of the CDR3: TGTGCCAGCAGTTACCGAAGGGACAGATCCTACGAGCAGTACTTC. The encoded protein is CASSYRRDRSYEQYF.

This sequence joins TRBV19 and TRBJ1-1; D remains ambiguous. V gave up 5 bases and J gave up 3 bases, with 10 bases separating them. This CDR3 spans 13 amino acids. Germline CDR1 is LNHDA and CDR2 is SQIVND (reference sequence). The CDR3 DNA reads TGTGCCAGTAGTGGCAGAGGCTACACTGAAGCTTTCTTT. Its protein is CASSGRGYTEAFF.

There are a few counts of this clone. The chain employs TRBV28 and TRBJ1-6, with D unresolved. This CDR3 has 12 amino acids. V dropped 3 bases and J dropped 7 bases, with 4 bases sitting between them. The V gene's germline CDR1 is MDHEN and CDR2 SYDVKM. The CDR3 DNA sequence: TGTGCCAGCAGTTTTCGGAATTCACCCCTCCACTTT. This gives the protein CASSFRNSPLHF.

The rearrangement joins TRBV11-2 to TRBJ2-3, with 9 bases fitting TRBD2. V shed 5 bases, J shed 1 base, and the junction held 4 bases outside the gene matches. The CDR3 consists of 15 residues. Germline V gene data show CDR1 as SGHAT and CDR2 as FQNNGV. The CDR3 reads CASSLWTSGTDTQYF. CDR3 nucleotide sequence: TGTGCCAGCAGCCTCTGGACTAGCGGCACAGATACGCAGTATTTT.